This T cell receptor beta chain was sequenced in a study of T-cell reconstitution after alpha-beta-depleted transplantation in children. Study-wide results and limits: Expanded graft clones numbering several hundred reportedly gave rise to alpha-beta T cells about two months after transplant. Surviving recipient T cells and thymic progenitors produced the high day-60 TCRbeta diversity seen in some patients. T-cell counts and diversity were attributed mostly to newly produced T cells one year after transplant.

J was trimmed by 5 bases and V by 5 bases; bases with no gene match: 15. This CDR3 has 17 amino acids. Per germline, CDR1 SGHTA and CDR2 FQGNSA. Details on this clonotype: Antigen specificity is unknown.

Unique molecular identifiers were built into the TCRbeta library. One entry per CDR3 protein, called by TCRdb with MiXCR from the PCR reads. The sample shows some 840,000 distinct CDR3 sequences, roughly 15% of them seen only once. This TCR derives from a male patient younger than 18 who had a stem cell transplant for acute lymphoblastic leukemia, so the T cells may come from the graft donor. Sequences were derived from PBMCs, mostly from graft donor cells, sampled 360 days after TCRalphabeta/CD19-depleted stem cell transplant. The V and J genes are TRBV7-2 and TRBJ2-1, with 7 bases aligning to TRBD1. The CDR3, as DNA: TGTGCCAGCAGCCCCAATATGCCCGGGACAGCAAACAATGAGCAGTTCTTC. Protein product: CASSPNMPGTANNEQFF.